The present entry profiles one T cell receptor (beta chain) with its context. Its cognate antigen has yet to be identified. No base quality information exists; no much larger clone differs at one position. The entry originates in a study of T-cell memory formation after mild COVID-19 (TCRdb year 2021). In terms of the full investigation: TCR sequence clusters from the two donors were largely donor specific. The cohort comprised two young, previously healthy adult volunteers, one female and one male. Longitudinal TCRalpha and TCRbeta repertoire sequencing tracked T-cell clones expanding and contracting after mild COVID-19 in a couple of donors. Results and caveats for the whole study, not just this receptor: Some responding clones were detected in pre-infection memory, suggesting pre-existing cross-reactive memory T cells joined the SARS-CoV-2 response. Clones contracting from day 15 to 85 had balanced CD4/CD8 phenotypes, while a second wave expanding from day 15 to 37 was biased towards CD4+. Only two mild cases were covered by the study, and larger cohorts that include severe cases with pre-infection samples were considered necessary. Contracting CD4+ clones were found mainly in CM and EM memory subsets, while CD8+ clones were enriched in EMRA. SARS-CoV-2 specificity was not confirmed for the second-wave clones peaking on day 37.

Reading the germline V gene gives CDR1 SGHTA and CDR2 FQGNSA. The V and J ends are trimmed by 6 bases and 8 bases, leaving 16 bases between them. Reading from cysteine to phenylalanine, the CDR3 counts 14 amino acids. Kept here is only the CDR3 DNA, which spans 42 bases and is read in frame from base 1. Ficoll-Paque density gradient centrifugation was used to isolate PBMCs. TCRdb shows the sequencer as Illumina NovaSeq 6000. cDNA libraries for TCRalpha and TCRbeta were prepared by 5'RACE using constant-segment primers, with sample barcodes and unique molecular identifiers added. RNA was extracted from every sample with Trizol reagent. Amplification of the libraries took two PCR steps, and the second step added a second sample barcode plus Illumina TruSeq adapters. Libraries were sequenced on an Illumina NovaSeq with 2 x 150 bp paired-end reads. In the authors' own workflow: Demultiplexing of reads and collapsing into UMI-guided consensus sequences were performed with migec v1.2.7. Using mixcr v2.1.11, the UMI consensuses were aligned to TRA and TRB V and J templates and assembled into clonotypes. Expanded or contracted clonotypes were those called significant by both edgeR and NoisET, with noise models trained on biological replicates. For edgeR calls, the thresholds were a false discovery rate-adjusted p below 0.01 and a log2 fold-change of 1. As an exploratory analysis of dynamics, PCA with hierarchical clustering was applied to max-normalized trajectories of the 1000 most abundant clonotypes. Each responding clone was given a CD4 or CD8 phenotype based on the CD4+ and CD8+ repertoires, which had been sequenced separately. The raw public data were reprocessed by TCRdb itself: fastp quality trimming at Q25, MiXCR clonotype calling, in-frame beta chains only. Under each unique CDR3 protein, matching rows form one entry showing the most common genes and DNA. In this record, the V and J calls reflect TCRdb's handling and not the investigators' own analysis. Counted in this sample were around 300,000 distinct CDR3 sequences; 8% to 10% of them appeared once. Less than 25% of the sample is held by the ten biggest clonotypes.

The sample taken for sequencing was PBMCs or a T cell subset sorted from them (not recorded which). This TCR derives from a man aged 18-30 years who had mild COVID-19 (a few samples of this study predate the infection). The sample titles of this study are shuffled in the database, so cell type and time point are left out; the donor was told from shared clones. The V and J genes are TRBV7-2 and TRBJ2-2; the D gene is perhaps TRBD1, on 6 matching bases. CDR3 protein: CASRRAQGWGELFF. The DNA sequence is as follows: TGTGCCAGCAGACGAGCCCAGGGGTGGGGGGAGCTGTTTTTT.